What follows are 3 T cell receptor beta chains derived from one specimen sequenced in a study of T cells after yellow fever vaccination. Each CDR3 protein is one row after TCRdb ran MiXCR on the 5' RACE reads. This sample has some 240,000 distinct CDR3 sequences, with about 3.5% found just once. Sequenced here: PBMCs, sampled 15 days after the yellow fever booster vaccination. The receptors stem from a man between 18 and 29 years old who received the YFV17D yellow fever vaccine.

This clonotype was observed at least ten times. The chain uses TRBV6-2 or TRBV6-3 and TRBJ1-1; perhaps TRBD1 as D (5 bases). CDR3 length: 14 amino acids. Trimming pared 2 bases from V and 4 bases from J, leaving 11 bases between. CDR1 MNHEY and CDR2 SVGEGT come from the germline V gene. The CDR3 region has the DNA TGTGCCAGCAGTTACGAAGGGGACTCCACTGAAGCTTTCTTT. This codes for CASSYEGDSTEAFF.

The table lists this clonotype with many counts. The chain combines TRBV4-1 with TRBJ1-6, with TRBD1 matching 9 bases. Germline lookup yields CDR1 MGHRA and CDR2 YSYEKL. This CDR3 has 16 amino acids. J was trimmed by 10 bases and V by 6 bases; bases with no gene match: 13. The CDR3, as DNA: TGCGCCAGCAGACGGTCAACAGGGGGCGCAACATCACCCCTCCACTTT. It is translated as CASRRSTGGATSPLHF.

This clonotype has a count of ten or more. The chain couples TRBV2 to TRBJ2-1, with D tentatively TRBD1 (6 bases). The V gene lost 8 bases and the J gene lost 8 bases, with 19 bases spanning the gap. CDR1 is SNHLY, CDR2 FYNNEI, per germline. This CDR3 region has 14 residues. CDR3 loop: CASEVGGMSHEQFF. CDR3 in DNA: TGTGCCAGCGAAGTTGGGGGCATGTCGCATGAGCAGTTCTTC.